Listed below are T cell receptor beta chains from one sample, sequenced in a study of cytomegalovirus exposure and HLA in healthy donors. The table came from immunoSEQ multiplex PCR; TCRdb's copy has only in-frame clones and leaves some out. Here the sample spans 90,000 or so clones, 85% being singletons. Sequenced sample: PBMCs. The receptors come from a man aged 18 to 29 in good health and CMV-seropositive. Each CDR3 is given with its conserved first and last residue. The order of the fields is V gene, clone size, J gene, D gene, CDR3 DNA, CDR3 protein. The D gene is left open where the match is weak. Clone size is shown for a subset of rows, as once, few, many or a class of expanded clone.

TRBV28	.	TRBJ2-5	TRBD1	TGTGCCAGCAGTGACCTTCAGGGGGCTCAAGAGACCCAGTACTTC	CASSDLQGAQETQYF
TRBV9	.	TRBJ2-1	TRBD2	TGTGCCAGCAGCGAGGTGGGGGGGGACAATGAGCAGTTCTTC	CASSEVGGDNEQFF
TRBV29-1	.	TRBJ2-7	.	TGCAGCGTTCTAACAGGGAGGGTCAACGAGCAGTACTTC	CSVLTGRVNEQYF
TRBV27	.	TRBJ2-1	TRBD1	TGTGCCAGCAGTGGACAGGGTTACAATGAGCAGTTCTTC	CASSGQGYNEQFF
TRBV5-1	.	TRBJ2-2	TRBD2	TGCGCCAGCAGCTCCCCCATTCGGGAGGCGAACACCGGGGAGCTGTTTTTT	CASSSPIREANTGELFF
TRBV6-5	once	TRBJ1-2	TRBD1	TGTGCCAGCAGTCGACAGGGGGCGCCTGGCTACACCTTC	CASSRQGAPGYTF
TRBV28	.	TRBJ1-1	.	TGTGCCAGCAGTTCCCCACCGGGAAGTACACACCCTGAAGCTTTCTTT	CASSSPPGSTHPEAFF
TRBV5-6	.	TRBJ2-5	TRBD1	TGTGCCAGCAGCTTGTACGTGGGACAGGGGGCCCAGTACTTC	CASSLYVGQGAQYF
TRBV2	.	TRBJ2-6	.	TGTGCCAGCAGCCTTACAGGGAACTCTGGGGCCAACGTCCTGACTTTC	CASSLTGNSGANVLTF
TRBV11-2	.	TRBJ1-1	.	TGTGCCAGCAGCTTAGATCCTGGGGGGACTGAAGCTTTCTTT	CASSLDPGGTEAFF
TRBV7-3	.	TRBJ2-5	.	TGTGCCAGCAGCTTTAACGGGCAAGAGACCCAGTACTTC	CASSFNGQETQYF
TRBV7-3	.	TRBJ2-3	TRBD2	TGTGCCAGCAGCTACGGCACTAGCGGGGCAGATACGCAGTATTTT	CASSYGTSGADTQYF
TRBV6-6	few	TRBJ2-1	TRBD2	TGTGCCAGCAGTCTACCTAGCGGGATGACGTTCTTC	CASSLPSGMTFF
TRBV6-5	.	TRBJ1-2	.	TGTGCCAGCAGTTACTCTGGAGTATATGGCTACACCTTC	CASSYSGVYGYTF
TRBV6-5	.	TRBJ2-5	.	TGTGCCAGCAGTTACAGTTGGACGGGACAAGAGACCCAGTACTTC	CASSYSWTGQETQYF
TRBV5-1	.	TRBJ2-3	.	TGCGCCAGCAGCTCCCGGACAGGGAGGGAGAATACGCAGTATTTT	CASSSRTGRENTQYF
TRBV2	.	TRBJ2-1	.	TGTGCCAGCAGAGAAGGTTGGGCTGCCCAGCCCTTTAATGAGCAGTTCTTC	CASREGWAAQPFNEQFF
TRBV9	.	TRBJ1-5	TRBD1	TGTGCCAGCAGCCTTGGGACAGGGGATCAGCCCCAGCATTTT	CASSLGTGDQPQHF
TRBV5-6	.	TRBJ1-2	.	TGTGCCAGCAGCCGCCGACAGGTCCATGGCTACACCTTC	CASSRRQVHGYTF
TRBV30	.	TRBJ2-1	.	TGTGCCTGGATGCCAGGACTGGGGAGGAATGAGCAGTTCTTC	CAWMPGLGRNEQFF
TRBV7-2	.	TRBJ2-2	TRBD2	TGTGCCAGCAGCAGACTAGCGGGGCCTTCCACCGGGGAGCTGTTTTTT	CASSRLAGPSTGELFF
TRBV10-1	.	TRBJ2-7	.	TGCGCCAGCAGTGAGTTCCCAGGCCACGAGCAGTACTTC	CASSEFPGHEQYF
TRBV6-5	.	TRBJ2-7	TRBD1	TGTGCCAGCAGTTACAGGGACAGGGGGGACGAGCAGTACTTC	CASSYRDRGDEQYF
TRBV29-1	.	TRBJ2-5	TRBD1	TGCAGCGTCGGACCGGGACAGGGGGCCGTAGGAGAGACCCAGTACTTC	CSVGPGQGAVGETQYF
TRBV4-1	.	TRBJ1-2	.	TGCGCCAGCAGCCAACCCCCGGGTGCATCAGGGCGAGGCTATGGCTACACCTTC	CASSQPPGASGRGYGYTF
TRBV4-1	once	TRBJ2-7	.	TGCGCCAGCAGCCAAGTCCAAGGGGCCTCCTACGAGCAGTACTTC	CASSQVQGASYEQYF
TRBV7-8	few	TRBJ2-1	.	TGTGCCAGCAGCACTACGGACAGTTACAATGAGCAGTTCTTC	CASSTTDSYNEQFF
TRBV13	.	TRBJ2-5	TRBD2	TGTGCCAGCAGCTTAGCTAGCGGGAGAGGGAAAGAGACCCAGTACTTC	CASSLASGRGKETQYF
TRBV6-1	.	TRBJ2-7	.	TGTGCCAGCCCTTCCTCCTACGAGCAGTACTTC	CASPSSYEQYF
TRBV5-6	.	TRBJ1-1	TRBD1	TGTGCCAGCAGCTATGACAGGGGGGTCTCTGAAGCTTTCTTT	CASSYDRGVSEAFF